The next 5 T cell receptor beta chains were all read from a single sample in a study of cytomegalovirus exposure and HLA in healthy donors. 13 Jbeta primers and 60 Vbeta primers were used for the PCR. Only in-frame clones appear in the TCRdb table, and some are missing; sequencing was by immunoSEQ multiplex PCR. The table shows 60,000 to 70,000 clones, with 65% to 85% occurring only once. Material: PBMCs. These receptors all stem from a woman aged 25 to 45 in good health and CMV-seronegative.

The count of this clone is one. The CDR3 DNA sequence: TGTGCCAGCAGCGCCAGGGCTAAGGACACTGAAGCTTTCTTT. This translates into CASSARAKDTEAFF. The chain carries TRBV5-6 and TRBJ1-1; perhaps TRBD1 as D (5 bases). This CDR3 spans 14 amino acids. From germline, CDR1 is SGHDT and CDR2 YYEEEE. Trimming shortened V by 4 bases and J by 3 bases, and 13 bases separated the two germline ends. Full variable domain (rest looked up from reference TRBV5-6 and TRBJ1-1): DAGVTQSPTHLIKTRGQQVTLRCSPKSGHDTVSWYQQALGQGPQFIFQYYEEEERQRGNFPDRFSGHQFPNYSSELNVNALLLGDSALYLCASSARAKDTEAFFGQGTRLTVV.

This clone was observed a handful of times. This sequence joins TRBV5-8 and TRBJ2-5; 12 bases map to TRBD2. V lost 4 bases to trimming and J lost 5 bases; unmatched junction nucleotides: 9. This CDR3 has 16 amino acids. Germline loops: CDR1 SGHTS, CDR2 YDEGEE. This chain's CDR3 is CASSGTLAGGYETQYF. The CDR3 region has the DNA TGTGCCAGCAGCGGAACACTAGCGGGAGGTTACGAGACCCAGTACTTC. The whole variable domain, filled in from reference TRBV5-8 and TRBJ2-5, reads EAGVTQSPTHLIKTRGQQATLRCSPISGHTSVYWYQQALGLGLQFLLWYDEGEERNRGNFPPRFSGRQFPNYSSELNVNALELEDSALYLCASSGTLAGGYETQYFGPGTRLLVL.

This clone was counted a few times. The V call is TRBV12-5, the J call TRBJ1-1; no firm D call. V was trimmed by 3 bases and J by 0 bases, leaving 11 bases between them. CDR3 length equals 15 residues. Germline loops: CDR1 LGHNT, CDR2 FRNRAP. DNA of the CDR3: TGTGCTAGTGGTTTTTACAGCCCCATGAACACTGAAGCTTTCTTT. Its protein is CASGFYSPMNTEAFF.

This rearrangement joins TRBV7-2 to TRBJ2-1, with 8 bases fitting TRBD2. The CDR3 sequence is 18 residues long. The V gene end was trimmed by 1 base and the J gene end by 4 bases; junction bases not matched to a gene: 12. Germline loops: CDR1 SGHTA, CDR2 FQGNSA. This chain's CDR3 is CASSLEVSGGGTYNEQFF. The CDR3 nucleotides read TGTGCCAGCAGCTTAGAAGTATCGGGGGGGGGCACTTACAATGAGCAGTTCTTC.

This clone was observed a few times. The chain combines TRBV6-1 with TRBJ2-1; tentatively, D is TRBD1 (5 bases). This CDR3 spans 16 amino acids. Germline assignment: CDR1 MNHNS and CDR2 SASEGT. With 0 bases removed from V and 0 bases from J, the gap between germline ends came to 9 bases. The CDR3 region has the DNA TGTGCCAGCAGTGAAGCGGGGCAGCTCTCCTACAATGAGCAGTTCTTC. Encoded protein: CASSEAGQLSYNEQFF.